This is a list of T cell receptor beta chains from one sample in a study of T cells in Graves' hyperthyroidism and ophthalmopathy. TCRdb reanalysed the multiplex PCR reads using MiXCR and keeps one entry per CDR3 protein. This sample has under 300,000 distinct CDR3 sequences, with roughly 14% found just once. Sequenced: blood. Receptors were obtained from a woman in her 30s with Graves' hyperthyroidism that later progressed to Graves' ophthalmopathy. CDR3s include the opening cysteine and the closing phenylalanine or tryptophan. D genes are given only for firm matches. The listing skips clone size in some rows; elsewhere it reads once, few, many or a size class.

j_gene | abundance | v_gene | d_gene | CDR3aa | CDR3nt
TRBJ1-2 | many | TRBV11-2 | TRBD1 | CASSLGRGQVLRGYTF | TGTGCCAGCAGCTTAGGTCGGGGACAGGTGCTTCGGGGCTACACCTTC
TRBJ1-5 | . | TRBV19 | TRBD1 | CASSPHRAGGYSNQPQHF | TGTGCCAGTAGTCCCCATCGGGCAGGGGGGTATAGCAATCAGCCCCAGCATTTT
TRBJ2-2 | many | TRBV12-3/TRBV12-4 | . | CASSFPGVGLGELFF | TGTGCCAGCAGTTTCCCCGGGGTGGGGCTAGGGGAGCTGTTTTTT
TRBJ2-3 | few | TRBV30 | . | CAWSYESTDTQYF | TGTGCCTGGAGTTATGAGAGCACAGATACGCAGTATTTT
TRBJ2-7 | . | TRBV7-2 | . | CASRPPGSYEQYF | TGTGCCAGCCGCCCCCCAGGGTCCTACGAGCAGTACTTC
TRBJ2-3 | many | TRBV30 | . | CAWSETDTQYF | TGTGCCTGGAGTGAAACAGATACGCAGTATTTT
TRBJ1-6 | . | TRBV9 | . | CASSQGSGAYNSPLHF | TGTGCCAGCAGCCAGGGTTCGGGTGCCTATAATTCACCCCTCCACTTT
TRBJ2-1 | many | TRBV10-3 | . | CAISDHTYSYEQFF | TGTGCCATCAGTGACCATACCTACAGTTATGAGCAGTTCTTC
TRBJ2-3 | . | TRBV4-3 | . | CASSQVVGVDTQYF | TGCGCCAGCAGCCAAGTGGTGGGGGTAGATACGCAGTATTTT
TRBJ2-1 | many | TRBV6-5 | . | CASSYSGTREQFF | TGTGCCAGCAGTTACTCGGGGACCAGGGAGCAGTTCTTC
TRBJ1-2 | . | TRBV3-1 | . | CASSQDPGGNYGCTF | TGTGCCAGCAGCCAAGATCCGGGAGGGAACTATGGCTGCACCTTC
TRBJ2-6 | few | TRBV6-4 | TRBD1 | CASSAGQGSGANVLTF | TGTGCCAGCAGTGCAGGACAGGGCTCTGGGGCCAACGTCCTGACTTTC
TRBJ1-1 | many | TRBV3-1 | . | CASSQDGGNTEAFF | TGTGCCAGCAGCCAAGATGGGGGTAACACTGAAGCTTTCTTT
TRBJ2-7 | many | TRBV28 | TRBD1 | CASSAPAGGYSYEQYF | TGTGCCAGCAGTGCCCCCGCAGGGGGCTACTCCTACGAGCAGTACTTC
TRBJ2-7 | many | TRBV12-3/TRBV12-4 | TRBD2 | CASSLGMMSGGPLLEQYF | TGTGCCAGCAGTTTAGGGATGATGTCGGGAGGGCCATTGCTCGAGCAGTACTTC
TRBJ1-1 | many | TRBV27 | . | CASSFGTITEAFF | TGTGCCAGCAGTTTTGGGACAATCACTGAAGCTTTCTTT
TRBJ2-7 | many | TRBV7-2 | TRBD2 | CASSALPGLAGPSYEQYF | TGTGCCAGCAGCGCCTTACCGGGACTAGCGGGCCCCTCCTACGAGCAGTACTTC